These 26 T cell receptor beta chains were all obtained from the same sample, sequenced in a study of blood T cells in healthy people across ages. Next came a second PCR, run for about 7 to 12 cycles, which used a sample-barcoded 5' primer along with a J-beta primer mix. TCRdb ran MiXCR on the 5' RACE reads and lists one entry per CDR3 protein. The sample gives about 540,000 distinct CDR3 sequences, about 24% of which show up once; around 10% is in the top ten. These data were also reused for a study on T cells of mothers and their children.

Sequences were obtained from blood. The receptors shown here come from a boy aged 5-17 years in good health.

This clonotype was seen more than once but under ten times. In DNA form, the CDR3 reads TGCGCCAGCAGCTTGCAGGGGAACAATCAGCCCCAGCATTTT. It translates to CASSLQGNNQPQHF. The chain uses TRBV5-1 and TRBJ1-5; tentative D call: TRBD1 (6 bases). Germline V CDR1 and CDR2: SGHRS, YFSETQ. Trimming pared 1 base from V and 3 bases from J, leaving 8 bases between. This CDR3 region has 14 residues.

The gene calls are TRBV20-1 and TRBJ2-5; no reliable D call. The end of the DNA fits TRBJ2-7 better, so the J call may be wrong. This CDR3 has 10 residues. Germline V gives CDR1 DFQATT, CDR2 SNEGSKA (reference sequence). The CDR3 reads CSATFSEQYF. CDR3 nucleotides: TGCAGTGCTACTTTTTCCGAGCAGTACTTC.

This clonotype was seen many times. This chain joins TRBV29-1 and TRBJ2-1; the D is unclear. The ends were cut back, 6 bases at V and 0 bases at J, with 9 bases in the middle. Germline-derived CDR1 and CDR2 are SQVTM and ANQGSEA. The CDR3 runs 13 residues. This CDR3 is CSVTTSSYNEQFF. The CDR3 bases are TGCAGCGTGACGACCAGCTCCTACAATGAGCAGTTCTTC.

The sample holds a few counts of this clonotype. Mismatch with germline at one junction end may stem from a read error. The chain is built from TRBV14 and TRBJ1-6; the D is unclear. Germline CDR1 reads SGHDN; CDR2 reads FVKESK. CDR3 size: 17 residues. CDR3 in amino acids: CTSSQDPVSSYNSPLHF. For the CDR3, the DNA is TGTACCAGCAGCCAAGATCCAGTAAGCTCCTATAATTCACCCCTCCACTTT.

This clonotype occurred many times. The CDR3 DNA reads as TGTGCCAGCAGCTTGTTGTTCTACGAGCAGTACTTC. Translated: CASSLLFYEQYF. This chain links TRBV7-2 with TRBJ2-7, with no clear D. The V end lost 3 bases, the J end lost 3 bases, and 6 bases lay between the germline ends. The CDR3 sequence is 12 residues long. Germline V CDR1 and CDR2: SGHTA, FQGNSA.

The rearrangement joins TRBV7-2 to TRBJ2-7, with D possibly matching TRBD2 (5 bases). Trimming cost V 6 bases and J 6 bases, with 12 bases left between them. This CDR3 spans 12 amino acids. Germline loops: CDR1 SGHTA, CDR2 FQGNSA. The CDR3 region is CASSYTGIEQYF. DNA for the CDR3: TGTGCCAGCAGTTACACGGGGATCGAGCAGTACTTC.

DNA for the CDR3: TGTGCCAGCAGCCAAGGATGGGCGGAGAATGAAAAACTGTTTTTT. Encoded protein: CASSQGWAENEKLFF. The chain has TRBV3-1 and TRBJ1-4; D not resolved. Deletions cut 1 base from V and 5 bases from J, with 11 bases between. The CDR3 length is 15 residues. In germline, CDR1 is LGHDT, CDR2 YNNKEL (reference sequence).

This clonotype has a handful of counts. The chain couples TRBV7-2 to TRBJ2-3; 7 bases align to TRBD1. The CDR3 covers 18 residues. The trim removed 1 base at V and 1 base at J, leaving 11 bases unmatched. Germline V CDR1 and CDR2: SGHTA, FQGNSA. The CDR3 bases are TGTGCCAGCAGCTTAGAAACTCTACAGGGGCCGGGCACAGATACGCAGTATTTT. As protein: CASSLETLQGPGTDTQYF.

The CDR3 here is CASRLDRGTEAFF. CDR3 sequence (DNA): TGTGCCAGCAGACTCGACAGGGGGACTGAAGCTTTCTTT. V is TRBV6-6 and J is TRBJ1-1; 9 bases map to TRBD1. The CDR3 is 13 amino acids. J was trimmed by 5 bases and V by 6 bases; bases with no gene match: 4. The germline V gene encodes CDR1 MNHNY and CDR2 SVGAGI (reference sequence).

The chain employs TRBV5-1 and TRBJ2-5; 10 bases align to TRBD2. The J call could be wrong; TRBJ2-7 is a better fit for the DNA end. The germline V gene has CDR1 SGHRS and CDR2 YFSETQ. CDR3 size: 15 residues. The CDR3 spells CASRLAGGVVYEQYF. CDR3 DNA: TGCGCCAGCAGATTAGCGGGAGGTGTCGTCTACGAGCAGTACTTC.

The table lists this clonotype with a few counts. The chain couples TRBV4-3 to TRBJ2-7; D is uncertain. The CDR3 totals 16 residues. Germline lookup yields CDR1 LGHNA and CDR2 YSLEER. V was cut by 0 bases and J by 0 bases, with 12 bases left in between. The CDR3, as DNA: TGCGCCAGCAGCCAAGATGAGGCCGGGCTCTCCTACGAGCAGTACTTC. Translated, it gives CASSQDEAGLSYEQYF.

This clonotype was found a few times. The chain employs TRBV2 and TRBJ2-3; TRBD1 aligns across 7 bases. CDR3 length: 15 amino acids. The J segment lost 3 bases and the V segment lost 1 base, leaving 4 bases of the junction unmatched. CDR1 is SNHLY, CDR2 FYNNEI, per germline. CDR3 coding DNA: TGTGCCAGCAGTGAAGAGACAGGGCAGACAGATACGCAGTATTTT. Protein: CASSEETGQTDTQYF.

This clonotype has at least ten counts. The V gene is TRBV28, the J gene TRBJ2-5; D ambiguous. This CDR3 has 13 amino acids. Between the trimmed V and J ends, which lost 3 bases and 5 bases, there was a span of 10 bases. CDR1 is MDHEN and CDR2 is SYDVKM in the germline V gene. The CDR3 sequence is CASSFHPRETQYF. As DNA, the CDR3 is TGTGCCAGCAGTTTCCACCCCCGGGAGACCCAGTACTTC. The whole variable domain, filled in from reference TRBV28 and TRBJ2-5, reads DVKVTQSSRYLVKRTGEKVFLECVQDMDHENMFWYRQDPGLGLRLIYFSYDVKMKEKGDIPEGYSVSREKKERFSLILESASTNQTSMYLCASSFHPRETQYFGPGTRLLVL.

The CDR3 is CASSLVTPTIQETQYF. The DNA of the CDR3 is TGCGCCAGCAGCTTGGTTACCCCCACGATACAAGAGACCCAGTACTTC. The V and J genes are TRBV5-1 and TRBJ2-5, with D uncertain. Between the trimmed V and J ends, which lost 0 bases and 2 bases, there was a span of 14 bases. The germline V gene encodes CDR1 SGHRS and CDR2 YFSETQ. This CDR3 has 16 amino acids.

As DNA, the CDR3 is TGTGCCAGCAGCTTACACGGACAGGGGAAGTCCTACGAGCAGTACTTC. Translation: CASSLHGQGKSYEQYF. The chain employs TRBV7-9 and TRBJ2-7; 9 nucleotides match TRBD1. This CDR3 is 16 amino acids long. The V gene's germline CDR1 is SEHNR and CDR2 FQNEAQ (reference sequence). V lost 2 bases, J lost 1 base, and 6 bases stayed unmatched.

This clonotype was seen only once. V gene TRBV6-6 combines with J gene TRBJ1-2; D ambiguous. CDR3 size: 19 residues. V lost 0 bases to trimming and J lost 2 bases, with 22 bases between them. Per germline, CDR1 MNHNY and CDR2 SVGAGI (reference sequence). The CDR3 loop is CASSYSRPAIPTFNYGYTF. DNA of the CDR3: TGTGCCAGCAGTTACTCGAGGCCAGCTATTCCGACCTTCAACTATGGCTACACCTTC.

This clonotype was seen ten or more times. CDR3 in amino acids: CSAGPGGLLFF. CDR3 DNA sequence: TGCAGTGCTGGGCCGGGCGGGCTGCTGTTTTTT. The rearrangement joins TRBV20-1 to TRBJ1-4; no firm D call. Germline CDR1 DFQATT, CDR2 SNEGSKA (reference sequence). This CDR3 contains 11 residues. V was cut by 5 bases and J by 14 bases, with 15 bases left in between.

Written as DNA, the CDR3 is TGTGCCAGCAGGTACAGCCATAGCAATCAGCCCCAGCATTTT. Its translation is CASRYSHSNQPQHF. The V and J genes are TRBV2 and TRBJ1-5, with D unresolved. Germline V gene sequence: CDR1 SNHLY, CDR2 FYNNEI. V lost 6 bases, J lost 0 bases, and 9 bases lay in between. This CDR3 spans 14 amino acids.

Details on this clonotype: A read error is possible here, since a much larger clone lies one base away. This chain connects TRBV21-1 to TRBJ2-5; TRBD2, the D gene given by the table, was not confirmed from the DNA. The J call may be faulty, since TRBJ2-1 better matches the DNA end. TRBV21-1 is classified as a pseudogene. CDR3 length: 14 residues. The CDR3 nucleotides read TGTGCCAGCGGCAAAGTGCGCGGGCACAATGAGCAGTTCTTC. Translation: CASGKVRGHNEQFF.

This chain uses TRBV19 with TRBJ2-1; D call uncertain. The CDR3 is made up of 12 amino acids. Trimming shortened V by 3 bases and J by 3 bases, and 3 bases separated the two germline ends. The germline V gene encodes CDR1 LNHDA and CDR2 SQIVND (reference sequence). CDR3 DNA sequence: TGTGCCAGTAGTATGGGCTACAATGAGCAGTTCTTC. Translation: CASSMGYNEQFF.

This clonotype has more than one count but fewer than ten. The CDR3 spells CSARQATLQETQYF. In DNA, the CDR3 is TGCAGTGCTCGACAAGCGACACTCCAAGAGACCCAGTACTTC. This chain joins TRBV20-1 and TRBJ2-5, with D unclear. Germline V gives CDR1 DFQATT, CDR2 SNEGSKA (reference sequence). The CDR3 runs to 14 residues. V was trimmed by 5 bases and J by 1 base, leaving 14 bases between them.

Only a few counts were recorded for this clonotype. This chain uses TRBV9 with TRBJ1-2; tentative D call: TRBD1 (5 bases). The CDR3 has 13 residues. Between the trimmed V and J ends, which lost 5 bases and 7 bases, there was a span of 15 bases. CDR1 and CDR2 (germline): SGDLS, YYNGEE. The CDR3 is CASSEGPAGGYTF. The CDR3 DNA follows: TGTGCCAGCAGTGAGGGGCCTGCGGGTGGCTACACCTTC. Full variable domain (outside the CDR3, taken from reference TRBV9 and TRBJ1-2): DSGVTQTPKHLITATGQRVTLRCSPRSGDLSVYWYQQSLDQGLQFLIQYYNGEERAKGNILERFSAQQFPDLHSELNLSSLELGDSALYFCASSEGPAGGYTFGSGTRLTVV.

V and J are TRBV5-8 and TRBJ2-3; 14 bases fit TRBD2. The V segment lost 3 bases and the J segment 6 bases; nucleotides outside the gene matches: 9. The CDR3 is 17 amino acids. Germline values: CDR1 SGHTS, CDR2 YDEGEE. As DNA, the CDR3 is TGTGCCAGCAGCTCGACCCGACTAGCGGGGGGGCGCGATACGCAGTATTTT. It encodes CASSSTRLAGGRDTQYF.

In its sample, this clonotype was seen a few times. This chain joins TRBV20-1 and TRBJ1-3; TRBD1 agrees at 8 bases. The CDR3 is made up of 14 amino acids. Germline values: CDR1 DFQATT, CDR2 SNEGSKA (reference sequence). J was trimmed by 8 bases and V by 2 bases; bases with no gene match: 8. The CDR3 protein is CSARSDRAADTIYF. DNA of the CDR3: TGCAGTGCTAGATCGGACAGGGCGGCGGACACCATATATTTT.

As for this clonotype: Compared with germline, one end of the junction differs, possibly owing to a read error. The J gene is TRBJ2-7, the V gene TRBV27, with D possibly being TRBD1 (6 bases). Germline-derived CDR1 and CDR2 are MNHEY and SMNVEV (reference sequence). The CDR3 covers 12 residues. The CDR3 DNA is TGTGCCAGCAGGACTACAGGGTCCGAGCAGTGCTTC. Its translation is CASRTTGSEQCF.

V gene TRBV2 combines with J gene TRBJ2-7; 11 bases fit TRBD2. This CDR3 contains 18 residues. V gave up 3 bases and J gave up 5 bases; unmatched junction bases: 15. CDR1 is SNHLY, CDR2 FYNNEI, per germline. CDR3 sequence reads: CASSEGWGSSGRYNEQYF. The CDR3 nucleotides are TGTGCCAGCAGTGAGGGATGGGGGTCTAGCGGGAGGTACAACGAGCAGTACTTC.